This is a list of T cell receptor beta chains from one sample in a study of blood T cells in healthy people across ages. Each CDR3 protein gets one entry after TCRdb re-called the 5' RACE reads with MiXCR. The sample includes around 800,000 distinct CDR3 sequences, 35% to 50% seen only once; the top ten take 15% to 20%. The source material was blood. These receptors were collected from a man aged 80 or over in good health. Each CDR3 is given with its conserved first and last residue. Fields, in order: J gene, CDR3 length, clone size, D gene, V gene, CDR3 protein, CDR3 DNA. The D gene is left open where the match is weak. Some rows have no size entry. The others give once, few or many, or a class for an expanded clone.

j_call: TRBJ2-7
cdr3_length: 11
clone_size: many
d_call: .
v_call: TRBV7-9
cdr3_aa: CASSIHTEQYF
cdr3_nt: TGTGCCAGCAGCATCCATACCGAGCAGTACTTC

j_call: TRBJ2-7
cdr3_length: 12
clone_size: once
d_call: .
v_call: TRBV29-1
cdr3_aa: CSVQTGSREQYF
cdr3_nt: TGCAGCGTTCAGACAGGTTCCCGCGAGCAGTACTTC

j_call: TRBJ1-2
cdr3_length: 11
clone_size: .
d_call: .
v_call: TRBV25-1
cdr3_aa: CASSEGQGYTF
cdr3_nt: TGTGCCAGCAGTGAAGGGCAAGGCTACACCTTC

j_call: TRBJ2-5
cdr3_length: 14
clone_size: many
d_call: .
v_call: TRBV27
cdr3_aa: CASSLEGYQETQYF
cdr3_nt: TGTGCCAGCAGTTTAGAGGGGTACCAAGAGACCCAGTACTTC

j_call: TRBJ2-3
cdr3_length: 15
clone_size: few
d_call: TRBD2
v_call: TRBV20-1
cdr3_aa: CSARLREGSTDTQYF
cdr3_nt: TGCAGTGCTAGATTGCGGGAGGGAAGCACAGATACGCAGTATTTT

j_call: TRBJ2-7
cdr3_length: 13
clone_size: .
d_call: TRBD1
v_call: TRBV20-1
cdr3_aa: CSAGQGEIYEQYF
cdr3_nt: TGCAGTGCTGGTCAGGGGGAAATCTACGAGCAGTACTTC

j_call: TRBJ2-1
cdr3_length: 15
clone_size: .
d_call: .
v_call: TRBV5-1
cdr3_aa: CASNQIPFGHNEQFF
cdr3_nt: TGCGCCAGCAACCAGATTCCCTTCGGCCACAATGAGCAGTTCTTC

j_call: TRBJ2-5
cdr3_length: 13
clone_size: .
d_call: .
v_call: TRBV5-1
cdr3_aa: CASRTGVLETQYF
cdr3_nt: TGCGCCAGCAGAACGGGAGTTTTAGAGACCCAGTACTTC

j_call: TRBJ2-7
cdr3_length: 19
clone_size: .
d_call: TRBD1
v_call: TRBV27
cdr3_aa: CASSPLTATTGAIINEQYF
cdr3_nt: TGTGCCAGCAGTCCCCTTACCGCCACAACAGGGGCTATCATCAACGAGCAGTACTTC

j_call: TRBJ2-5
cdr3_length: 11
clone_size: .
d_call: TRBD2
v_call: TRBV29-1
cdr3_aa: CSVVSGRTQYF
cdr3_nt: TGCAGCGTTGTCAGCGGGAGGACGCAGTACTTC

j_call: TRBJ1-4
cdr3_length: 13
clone_size: few
d_call: .
v_call: TRBV12-3/TRBV12-4
cdr3_aa: CASSRTLGEKLFF
cdr3_nt: TGTGCCAGCAGTCGGACCTTAGGGGAAAAACTGTTTTTT

j_call: TRBJ2-1
cdr3_length: 12
clone_size: many
d_call: .
v_call: TRBV29-1
cdr3_aa: CSVGTGRNEQFF
cdr3_nt: TGCAGCGTTGGAACAGGGAGGAATGAGCAGTTCTTC

j_call: TRBJ2-7
cdr3_length: 15
clone_size: .
d_call: TRBD2
v_call: TRBV20-1
cdr3_aa: CSAKTGTSGNYEQYF
cdr3_nt: TGCAGTGCGAAGACGGGGACTAGCGGGAACTACGAGCAGTACTTC

j_call: TRBJ2-1
cdr3_length: 15
clone_size: few
d_call: TRBD1
v_call: TRBV5-1
cdr3_aa: CASSEETGGGNEQFF
cdr3_nt: TGCGCCAGCAGTGAGGAGACAGGGGGTGGGAATGAGCAGTTCTTC

j_call: TRBJ2-5
cdr3_length: 15
clone_size: .
d_call: TRBD2
v_call: TRBV28
cdr3_aa: CASSGPGLLKETQYF
cdr3_nt: TGTGCCAGCAGCGGGCCGGGACTACTTAAAGAGACCCAGTACTTC

j_call: TRBJ2-1
cdr3_length: 16
clone_size: .
d_call: TRBD2
v_call: TRBV5-1
cdr3_aa: CASSLRGASGRNEQFF
cdr3_nt: TGCGCCAGCAGCTTGAGGGGGGCTAGCGGGAGGAATGAGCAGTTCTTC